Below are 2 T cell receptor beta chains sequenced from a single sample in a study of T cells in Graves' hyperthyroidism and ophthalmopathy. Amplification yielded TCR beta CDR3 regions, with RNA transcripts as the source. RT-PCR in the first round (using the HTBI primer set) targeted the TCR CDR3. TCRdb re-derived calls from the multiplex PCR reads in MiXCR, one entry per CDR3 protein. The sample records a few hundred thousand distinct CDR3 sequences, 46% being singletons. The sequenced material came from peripheral blood or thyroid tissue (not recorded which). The receptors stem from a woman aged 18-35 years with Graves' hyperthyroidism.

Of note for this clonotype: A much larger clone lies one base from this, so it may be a read error. Lacking the conserved final phenylalanine or tryptophan, this CDR3 likely reflects a read error. The gene calls are TRBV11-2 and TRBJ2-7, with a possible D match to TRBD2 (7 bases). The CDR3 length is 16 residues. V gave up 0 bases and J gave up 5 bases, with 17 bases separating them. The germline CDR1 and CDR2 sequences are SGHAT and FQNNGV. Written as DNA, the CDR3 is TGTGCCAGCAGCTTAGATAAGCGGGGACACTCTCACGAGCAGTACCTC. Protein: CASSLDKRGHSHEQYL.

The rearrangement joins TRBV29-1 to TRBJ1-1; possibly TRBD1 for D (5 bases). CDR3 length: 16 amino acids. V dropped 7 bases and J dropped 3 bases, with 24 bases sitting between them. Germline V gene data show CDR1 as SQVTM and CDR2 as ANQGSEA. CDR3: CSALDSGTTVHTEAFF. The CDR3 DNA follows: TGCAGCGCCCTGGATAGTGGGACCACGGTGCACACTGAAGCTTTCTTT.